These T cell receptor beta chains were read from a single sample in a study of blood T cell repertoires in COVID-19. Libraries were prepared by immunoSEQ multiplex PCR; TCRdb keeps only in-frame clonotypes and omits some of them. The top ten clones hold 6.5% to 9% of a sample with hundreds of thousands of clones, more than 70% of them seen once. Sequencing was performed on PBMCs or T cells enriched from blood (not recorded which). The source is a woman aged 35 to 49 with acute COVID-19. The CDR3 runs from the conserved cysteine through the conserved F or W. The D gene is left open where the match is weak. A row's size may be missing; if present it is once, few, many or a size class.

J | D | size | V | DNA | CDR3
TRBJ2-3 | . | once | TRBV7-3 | TGTGCCAGCAGCCGCCTCGGGGGAAGCACAGATACGCAGTATTTT | CASSRLGGSTDTQYF
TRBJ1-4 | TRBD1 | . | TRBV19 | TGTGCCAGTAGCCGGACAGGGAGGTTCGCAACTAATGAAAAACTGTTTTTT | CASSRTGRFATNEKLFF
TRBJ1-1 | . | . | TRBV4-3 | TGCGCCAGCAGCCCGGACAGTGGCGGCTCTGAAGCTTTCTTT | CASSPDSGGSEAFF
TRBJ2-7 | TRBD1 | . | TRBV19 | TGTGCCAGTAGTATGCCGACAGGGCACAGCCACGAGCAGTACTTC | CASSMPTGHSHEQYF
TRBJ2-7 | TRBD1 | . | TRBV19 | TGTGCCAGTAGAACCGGGACAGTCCCCTACGAGCAGTACTTC | CASRTGTVPYEQYF
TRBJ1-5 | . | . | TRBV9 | TGTGCCAGCAGCGGCGACGGGGGGATCGATCAGCCCCAGCATTTT | CASSGDGGIDQPQHF
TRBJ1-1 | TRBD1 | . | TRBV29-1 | TGCAGCGTTGCGACAGGGCTGGGGACTGAAGCTTTCTTT | CSVATGLGTEAFF
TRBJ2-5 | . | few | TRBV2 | TGTGCCAGCAGTGACGACAAGCAAGAGACCCAGTACTTC | CASSDDKQETQYF
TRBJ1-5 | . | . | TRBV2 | TGTGCCAGCAGCGGGAACAATCAGCCCCAGCATTTT | CASSGNNQPQHF
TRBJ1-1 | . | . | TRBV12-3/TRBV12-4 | TGTGCCAGCAGTTTAGCGGCGGGAGGGGCTTTCTTT | CASSLAAGGAFF
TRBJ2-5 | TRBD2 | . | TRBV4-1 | TGCGCCAGCAGCCATGGACTAGCGGGGGGTATCCGCCCAGAGACCCAGTACTTC | CASSHGLAGGIRPETQYF
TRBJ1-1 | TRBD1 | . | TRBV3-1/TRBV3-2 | TGTGCCAGCAGTCGACAGGGGTGGTTTCTGGAAGCTTTCTTT | CASSRQGWFLEAFF
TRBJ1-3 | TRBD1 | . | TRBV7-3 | TGTGCCAGCAGCAAAGACAGGGGAGCTGGAAACACCATATATTTT | CASSKDRGAGNTIYF
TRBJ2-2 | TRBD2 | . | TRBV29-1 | TGCAGCGTTCGGACTAGCGGTGCCGGGGAGCTGTTTTTT | CSVRTSGAGELFF
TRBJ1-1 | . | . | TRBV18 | TGTGCCAGCTCACCACCGCGGGGGGAGAACACTGAAGCTTTCTTT | CASSPPRGENTEAFF
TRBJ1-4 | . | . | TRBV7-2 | TGTGCCAGCAGCTTAGCGCCAGGGGCAGATGAAAAACTGTTTTTT | CASSLAPGADEKLFF
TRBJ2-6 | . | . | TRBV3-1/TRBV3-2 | TGTGCCAGCAGCCAAGGACACCAGGCCCTCTCTGGGGCCAACGTCCTGACTTTC | CASSQGHQALSGANVLTF
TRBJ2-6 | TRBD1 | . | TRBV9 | TGTGCCAGCAGCGGCAAACCGGGACAGGGAAAAGGGCCCTGGTCTGGGGCCAACGTCCTGACTTTC | CASSGKPGQGKGPWSGANVLTF
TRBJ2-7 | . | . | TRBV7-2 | TGTGCCAGCAGCTTAGTCGGGAGAGTCTACGAGCAGTACTTC | CASSLVGRVYEQYF
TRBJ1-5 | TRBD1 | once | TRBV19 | TGTGCCAGTAGCGTACTCGGGACAGGGAATCAGCCCCAGCATTTT | CASSVLGTGNQPQHF
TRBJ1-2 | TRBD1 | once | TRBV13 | TGTGCCAGCAGCTTAGTCGGGACAGCAAACTATGGCTACACCTTC | CASSLVGTANYGYTF
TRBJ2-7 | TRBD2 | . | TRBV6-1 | TGTGCCAGCAGTGTCGCCCTAGCGGCCCCCTTCTACGAGCAGTACTTC | CASSVALAAPFYEQYF
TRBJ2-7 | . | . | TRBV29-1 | TGCAGCGTTGTAAAGAGGAGAGGGGGTTACGAGCAGTACTTC | CSVVKRRGGYEQYF
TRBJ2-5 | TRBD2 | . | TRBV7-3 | TGTGCCAGCAGCCCCAAGGGGGGCGGGGGGGCTAGAGAGACCCAGTACTTC | CASSPKGGGGARETQYF
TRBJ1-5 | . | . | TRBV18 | TGTGCCAGCTCACCACGCCAGAATAGCAATCAGCCCCAGCATTTT | CASSPRQNSNQPQHF
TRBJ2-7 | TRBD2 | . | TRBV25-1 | TGTGCCAGCAGCCGAGAAGGGACTAGGCACGAGCAGTACTTC | CASSREGTRHEQYF
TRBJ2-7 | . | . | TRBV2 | TGTGCCAGCACCCTCGGGGTCGGGGAGCAGTACTTC | CASTLGVGEQYF
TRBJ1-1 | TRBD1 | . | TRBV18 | TGTGCCAGCTCACGGACAGGTGTAAAAATGAACACTGAAGCTTTCTTT | CASSRTGVKMNTEAFF
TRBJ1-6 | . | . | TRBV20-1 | TGCAGTGCTAGTTGGCCAAAACCCACCCGTGCTGGTTCACCCCTCCACTTT | CSASWPKPTRAGSPLHF
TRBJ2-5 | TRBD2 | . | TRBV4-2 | TGTGCCAGCAGCCAACCCCTAGCGGGGGGTGGGGAGACCCAGTACTTC | CASSQPLAGGGETQYF
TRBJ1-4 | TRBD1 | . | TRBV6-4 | TGTGCCAGCAGTGAGCGACAGGGGGAAATTAATGAAAAACTGTTTTTT | CASSERQGEINEKLFF
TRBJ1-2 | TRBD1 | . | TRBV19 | TGTGCCAGTAGTACTACGGACAGGGGCGGCTACACCTTC | CASSTTDRGGYTF
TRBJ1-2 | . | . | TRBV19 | TGTGCCAGTAGCCCAACAGGAACCTATGGCTACACCTTC | CASSPTGTYGYTF
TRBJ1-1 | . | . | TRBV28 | TGTGCCAGCAAGACTGACCCGAACACTGAAGCTTTCTTT | CASKTDPNTEAFF
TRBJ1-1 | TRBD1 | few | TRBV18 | TGTGCCAGCTCACCGGGGACAGCGAACACTGAAGCTTTCTTT | CASSPGTANTEAFF
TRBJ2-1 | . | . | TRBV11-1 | TGTGCCAGCAGCTTCTACAGGGATGGTGAGCAGTTCTTC | CASSFYRDGEQFF
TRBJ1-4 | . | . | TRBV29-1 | TGCAGCGCTGGTATCAGGTCTGAAAAACTGTTTTTT | CSAGIRSEKLFF
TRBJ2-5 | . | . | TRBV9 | TGTGCCAGCAGCGGCGGACACCCGCGAGAGACCCAGTACTTC | CASSGGHPRETQYF
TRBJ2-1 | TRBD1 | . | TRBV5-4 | TGTGCCAGCAGCCTCGACAGGGGGCTATACAATGAGCAGTTCTTC | CASSLDRGLYNEQFF